The present T cell receptor (beta chain) was sequenced within a study of blood T cell repertoires in COVID-19. Across the whole study: From T cells, B-cell-depleted T cells, or PBMCs came the material, which was cDNA or gDNA.

Germline V gives CDR1 SGHAT, CDR2 FQDESV (reference sequence). With V trimmed by 7 bases and J by 1 base, 5 bases remained unmatched. The CDR3 has 15 amino acids. Original analysis: Reference gene primer amplification yielded estimated nucleated cell counts. This table comes from immunoSEQ multiplex PCR, and its TCRdb copy is limited to in-frame clones, with some not included. That table is the source of V, J and clone size, and D and trimming were worked out from the DNA. The sample records 150,000 to 200,000 clones, approximately 84% being singletons. Input material: peripheral blood. This chain connects TRBV11-1 to TRBJ2-1, with 9 bases fitting TRBD2. This clonotype originated in a man aged 40-55 years with acute or convalescent COVID-19. The DNA of the CDR3 is TGTGCCAGCACGCCGGGACTAGCATCCTACAATGAGCAGTTCTTC. Translated: CASTPGLASYNEQFF. The full variable domain, its missing parts supplied by reference TRBV11-1 and TRBJ2-1, is EAEVAQSPRYKITEKSQAVAFWCDPISGHATLYWYRQILGQGPELLVQFQDESVVDDSQLPKDRFSAERLKGVDSTLKIQPAELGDSAMYLCASTPGLASYNEQFFGPGTRLTVL.